Given below is one TCR beta chain in context. Its specificity is not known. The CDR3 loop spans 16 amino acids. V lost 8 bases to trimming and J lost 1 base, with 19 bases between them. Germline V gene lookup returns CDR1 MNHEY and CDR2 SVGEGT. Treatment denoted: roughly 10-day PBMC culture with coronavirus spike peptide pools or control peptides (ViraFEST assay). With the Oncomine TCR Beta short-read assay, DNA from cultured CD4+ T cells was sequenced. Each CDR3 protein gets one entry after TCRdb re-called the PCR reads with MiXCR. Seen here are about 12,000 distinct CDR3 sequences, around two fifths observed once, and the top ten hold roughly a quarter. The data were obtained in a study of vaccination and CD4 T cells after COVID-19. Study at large: Cellular stimulation was performed using overlapping spike peptides derived from SARS-CoV-2, HCoV-NL63, HCoV-OC43 and HCoV-229E.

The sequence was obtained from a human donor with COVID-19. The sequenced material came from cultured CD4+ T cells from blood. This chain connects TRBV6-2 or TRBV6-3 to TRBJ2-3; weak D call: TRBD2 (7 bases). The CDR3: CASLPRGAGGTDTQYF. DNA of the CDR3: TGTGCCAGCCTTCCTCGGGGGGCGGGTGGCACAGATACGCAGTATTTT.